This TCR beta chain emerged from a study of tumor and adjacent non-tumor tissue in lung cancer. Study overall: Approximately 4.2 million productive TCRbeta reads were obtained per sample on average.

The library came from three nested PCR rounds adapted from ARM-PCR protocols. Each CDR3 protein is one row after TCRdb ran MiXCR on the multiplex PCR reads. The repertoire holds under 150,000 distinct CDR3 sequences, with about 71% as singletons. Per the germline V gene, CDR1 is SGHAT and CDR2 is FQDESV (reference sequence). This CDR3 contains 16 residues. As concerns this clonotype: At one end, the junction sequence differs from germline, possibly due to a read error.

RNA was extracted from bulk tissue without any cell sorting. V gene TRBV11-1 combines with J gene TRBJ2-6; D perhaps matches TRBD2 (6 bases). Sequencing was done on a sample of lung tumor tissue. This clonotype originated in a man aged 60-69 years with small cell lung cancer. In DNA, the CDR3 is TGTGCCAGCAGTCAGACGGCGGGGTCTGGGGCCAACGTCCTGGCTTTC. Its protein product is CASSQTAGSGANVLAF.